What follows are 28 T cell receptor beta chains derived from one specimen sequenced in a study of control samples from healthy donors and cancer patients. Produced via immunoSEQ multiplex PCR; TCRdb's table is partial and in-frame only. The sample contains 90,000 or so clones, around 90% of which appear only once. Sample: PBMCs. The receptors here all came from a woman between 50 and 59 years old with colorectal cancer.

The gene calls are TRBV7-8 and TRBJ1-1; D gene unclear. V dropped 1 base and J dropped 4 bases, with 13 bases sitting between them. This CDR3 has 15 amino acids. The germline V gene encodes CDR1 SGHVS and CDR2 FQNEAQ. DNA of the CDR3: TGTGCCAGCAGCTTAGAATCCTGGGTGAGCACTGAAGCTTTCTTT. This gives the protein CASSLESWVSTEAFF.

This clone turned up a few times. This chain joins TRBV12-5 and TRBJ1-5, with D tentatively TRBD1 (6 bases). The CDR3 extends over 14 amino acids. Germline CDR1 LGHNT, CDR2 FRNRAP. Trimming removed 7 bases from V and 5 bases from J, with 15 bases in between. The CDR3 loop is CASVSQGIDQPQHF. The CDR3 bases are TGTGCTAGTGTATCACAGGGCATCGATCAGCCCCAGCATTTT.

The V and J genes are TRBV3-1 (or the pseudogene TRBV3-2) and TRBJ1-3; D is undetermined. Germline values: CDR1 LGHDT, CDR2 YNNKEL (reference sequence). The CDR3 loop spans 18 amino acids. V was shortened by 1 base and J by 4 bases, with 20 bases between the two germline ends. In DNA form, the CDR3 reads TGTGCCAGCAGCCAAGGGGCCCCTGGCAGAGTCTACGGAAACACCATATATTTT. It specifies CASSQGAPGRVYGNTIYF.

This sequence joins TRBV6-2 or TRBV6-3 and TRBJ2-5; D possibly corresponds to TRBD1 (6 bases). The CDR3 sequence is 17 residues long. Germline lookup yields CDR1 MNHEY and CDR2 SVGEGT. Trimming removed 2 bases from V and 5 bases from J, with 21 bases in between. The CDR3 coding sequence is TGTGCCAGCAGTTACCCAAATTATCAGGGGAGATGGGAGACCCAGTACTTC. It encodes CASSYPNYQGRWETQYF.

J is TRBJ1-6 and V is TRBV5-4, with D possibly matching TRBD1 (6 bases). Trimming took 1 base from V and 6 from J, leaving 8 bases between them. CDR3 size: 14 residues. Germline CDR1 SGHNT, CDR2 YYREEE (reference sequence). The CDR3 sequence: CASSLQGTNSPLHF. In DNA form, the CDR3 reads TGTGCCAGCAGCTTGCAGGGGACTAATTCACCCCTCCACTTT.

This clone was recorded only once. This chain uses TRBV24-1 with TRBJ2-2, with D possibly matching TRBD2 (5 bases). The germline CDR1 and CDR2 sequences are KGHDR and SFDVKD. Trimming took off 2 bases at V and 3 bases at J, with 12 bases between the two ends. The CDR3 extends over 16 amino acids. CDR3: CATSDSGKWDTGELFF. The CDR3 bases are TGTGCCACCAGTGATTCCGGGAAATGGGACACCGGGGAGCTGTTTTTT.

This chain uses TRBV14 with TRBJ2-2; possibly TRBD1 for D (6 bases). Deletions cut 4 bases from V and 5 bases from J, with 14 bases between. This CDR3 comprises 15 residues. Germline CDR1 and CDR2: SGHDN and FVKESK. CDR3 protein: CASSLHQQGTGELFF. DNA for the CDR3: TGTGCCAGCAGCCTCCACCAACAGGGTACCGGGGAGCTGTTTTTT.

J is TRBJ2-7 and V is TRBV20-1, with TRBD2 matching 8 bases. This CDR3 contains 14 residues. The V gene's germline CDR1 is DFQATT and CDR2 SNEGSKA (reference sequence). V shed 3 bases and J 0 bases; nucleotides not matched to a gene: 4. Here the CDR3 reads CSASRSGGSYEQYV. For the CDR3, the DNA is TGCAGTGCTAGTCGCAGCGGGGGCTCCTACGAGCAGTACGTC.

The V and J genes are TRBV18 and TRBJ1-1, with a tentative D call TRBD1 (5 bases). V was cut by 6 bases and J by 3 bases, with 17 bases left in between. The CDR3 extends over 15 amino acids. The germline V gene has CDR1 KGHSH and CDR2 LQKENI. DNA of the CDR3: TGTGCCAGCTCCACCGGGTCCGGGGACTACACTGAAGCTTTCTTT. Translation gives CASSTGSGDYTEAFF.

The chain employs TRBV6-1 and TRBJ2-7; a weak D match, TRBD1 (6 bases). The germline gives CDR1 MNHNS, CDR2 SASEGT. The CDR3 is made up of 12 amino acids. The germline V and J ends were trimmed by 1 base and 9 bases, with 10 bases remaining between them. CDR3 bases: TGTGCCAGCAGTGAAGTGTCCAGGGGGCAGTACGTC. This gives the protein CASSEVSRGQYV.

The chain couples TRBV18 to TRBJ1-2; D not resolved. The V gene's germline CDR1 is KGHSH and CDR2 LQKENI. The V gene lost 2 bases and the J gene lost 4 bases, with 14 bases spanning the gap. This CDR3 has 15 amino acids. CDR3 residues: CASSPGVGGLYGYTF. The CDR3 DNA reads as TGTGCCAGCTCACCAGGGGTCGGAGGGCTCTATGGCTACACCTTC.

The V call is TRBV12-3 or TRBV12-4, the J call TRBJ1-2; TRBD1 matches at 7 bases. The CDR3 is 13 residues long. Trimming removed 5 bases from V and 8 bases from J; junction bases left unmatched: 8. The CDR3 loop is CASSHGTERGYTF. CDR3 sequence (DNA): TGTGCCAGCAGTCACGGGACAGAAAGGGGCTACACCTTC.

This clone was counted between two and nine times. The CDR3 region is CASSLARLAGTEQYV. CDR3 coding DNA: TGTGCCAGCAGCTTGGCGAGGCTAGCGGGGACCGAGCAGTACGTC. The chain combines TRBV5-5 with TRBJ2-7; 9 nucleotides align to TRBD2. Germline loops: CDR1 SGHKS, CDR2 YYEKEE (reference sequence). This CDR3 contains 15 residues. The V segment lost 0 bases and the J segment 6 bases; nucleotides outside the gene matches: 7.

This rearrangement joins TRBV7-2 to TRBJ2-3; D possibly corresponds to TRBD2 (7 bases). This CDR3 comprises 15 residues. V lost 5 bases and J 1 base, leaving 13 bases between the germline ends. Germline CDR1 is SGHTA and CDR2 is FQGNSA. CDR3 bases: TGTGCCAGCAGCCTTGGGGGGGCGGGCACAGATACGCAGTATTTT. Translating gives CASSLGGAGTDTQYF.

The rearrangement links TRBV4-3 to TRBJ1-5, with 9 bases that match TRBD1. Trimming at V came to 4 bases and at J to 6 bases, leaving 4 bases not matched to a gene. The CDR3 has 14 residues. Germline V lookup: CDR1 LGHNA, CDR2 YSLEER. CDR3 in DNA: TGCGCCAGCAGCCCTGGACAGGGGTTTCAGCCCCAGCATTTT. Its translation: CASSPGQGFQPQHF.

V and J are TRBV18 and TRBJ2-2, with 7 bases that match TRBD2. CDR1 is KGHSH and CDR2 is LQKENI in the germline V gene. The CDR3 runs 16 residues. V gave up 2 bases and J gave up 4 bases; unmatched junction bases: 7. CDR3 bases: TGTGCCAGCTCACCAGGACTAGTTGGCAGCACCGGGGAGCTGTTTTTT. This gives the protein CASSPGLVGSTGELFF.

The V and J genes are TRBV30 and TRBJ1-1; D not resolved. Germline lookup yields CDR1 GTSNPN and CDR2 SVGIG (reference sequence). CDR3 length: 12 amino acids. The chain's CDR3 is CAGGREVTEAFF. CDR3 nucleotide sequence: TGTGCGGGCGGAAGGGAGGTCACTGAAGCTTTCTTT. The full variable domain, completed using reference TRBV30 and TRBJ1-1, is SQTIHQWPATLVQPVGSPLSLECTVEGTSNPNLYWYRQAAGRGLQLLFYSVGIGQISSEVPQNLSASRPQDRQFILSSKKLLLSDSGFYLCAGGREVTEAFFGQGTRLTVV.

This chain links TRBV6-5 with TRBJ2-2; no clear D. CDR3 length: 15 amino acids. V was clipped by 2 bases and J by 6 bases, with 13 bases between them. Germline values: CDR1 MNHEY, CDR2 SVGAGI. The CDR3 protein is CASSYTYGRAGELFF. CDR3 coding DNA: TGTGCCAGCAGTTACACGTACGGTAGGGCCGGGGAGCTGTTTTTT.

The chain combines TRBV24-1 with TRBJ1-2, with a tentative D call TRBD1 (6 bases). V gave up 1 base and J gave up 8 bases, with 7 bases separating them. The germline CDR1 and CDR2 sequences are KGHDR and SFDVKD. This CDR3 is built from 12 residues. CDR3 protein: CATSDFTGGYTF. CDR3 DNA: TGTGCCACCAGTGATTTCACAGGGGGCTACACCTTC.

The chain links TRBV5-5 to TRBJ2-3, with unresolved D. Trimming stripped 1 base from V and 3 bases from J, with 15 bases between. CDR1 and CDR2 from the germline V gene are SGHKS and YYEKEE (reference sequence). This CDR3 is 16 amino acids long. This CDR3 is CASSLTLVDGTDTQYF. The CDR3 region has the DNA TGTGCCAGCAGCTTGACTTTAGTGGACGGAACAGATACGCAGTATTTT.

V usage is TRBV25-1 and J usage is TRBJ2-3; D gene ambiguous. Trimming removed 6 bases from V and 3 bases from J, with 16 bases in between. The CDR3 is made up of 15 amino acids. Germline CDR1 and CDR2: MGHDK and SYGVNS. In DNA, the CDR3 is TGTGCCAGCAGCTCTGCGGAGCTCCTTACAGATACGCAGTATTTT. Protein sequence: CASSSAELLTDTQYF.

Written as DNA, the CDR3 is TGTGCCAGCAGGATCCCGGGACAGGGAAATGGCTACACCTTC. Amino acid sequence: CASRIPGQGNGYTF. The chain uses TRBV28 and TRBJ1-2; 9 nucleotides align to TRBD1. The CDR3 length is 14 residues. V lost 6 bases to trimming and J lost 6 bases; unmatched junction nucleotides: 8. CDR1 MDHEN and CDR2 SYDVKM come from the germline V gene.

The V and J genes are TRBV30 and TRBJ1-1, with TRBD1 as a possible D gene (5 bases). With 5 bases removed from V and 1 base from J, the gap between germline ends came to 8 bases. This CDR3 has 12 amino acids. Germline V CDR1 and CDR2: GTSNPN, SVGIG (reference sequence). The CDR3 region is CAWDTGNTEAFF. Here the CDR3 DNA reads TGTGCCTGGGATACAGGGAACACTGAAGCTTTCTTT.

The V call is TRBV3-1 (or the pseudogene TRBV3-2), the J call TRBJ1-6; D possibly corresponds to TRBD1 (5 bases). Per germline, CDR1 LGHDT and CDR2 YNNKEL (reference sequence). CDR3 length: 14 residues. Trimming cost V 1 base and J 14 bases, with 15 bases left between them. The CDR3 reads CASSQGGAIGALHF. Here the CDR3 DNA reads TGTGCCAGCAGCCAAGGGGGAGCCATAGGGGCCCTCCACTTT.

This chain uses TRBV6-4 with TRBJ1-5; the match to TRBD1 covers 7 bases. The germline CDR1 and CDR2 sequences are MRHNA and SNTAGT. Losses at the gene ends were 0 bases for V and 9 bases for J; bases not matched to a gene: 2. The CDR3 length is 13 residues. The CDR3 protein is CASSDSSGGPQHF. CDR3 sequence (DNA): TGTGCCAGCAGTGACTCTTCAGGGGGGCCCCAGCATTTT.

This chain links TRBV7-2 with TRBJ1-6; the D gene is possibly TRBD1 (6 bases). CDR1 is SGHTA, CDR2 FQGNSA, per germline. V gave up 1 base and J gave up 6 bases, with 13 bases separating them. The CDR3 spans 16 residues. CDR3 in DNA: TGTGCCAGCAGCTTAGTCGGGACACTTGGTAATTCACCCCTCCACTTT. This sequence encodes CASSLVGTLGNSPLHF. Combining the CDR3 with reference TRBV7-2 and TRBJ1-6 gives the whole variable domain GAGVSQSPSNKVTEKGKDVELRCDPISGHTALYWYRQSLGQGLEFLIYFQGNSAPDKSGLPSDRFSAERTGGSVSTLTIQRTQQEDSAVYLCASSLVGTLGNSPLHFGNGTRLTVT.

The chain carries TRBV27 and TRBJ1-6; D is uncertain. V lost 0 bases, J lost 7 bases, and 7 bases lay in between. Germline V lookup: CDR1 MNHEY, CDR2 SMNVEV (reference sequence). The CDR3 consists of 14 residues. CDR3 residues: CASSLSSWNSPLHF. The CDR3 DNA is TGTGCCAGCAGTTTATCGAGTTGGAATTCACCCCTCCACTTT.

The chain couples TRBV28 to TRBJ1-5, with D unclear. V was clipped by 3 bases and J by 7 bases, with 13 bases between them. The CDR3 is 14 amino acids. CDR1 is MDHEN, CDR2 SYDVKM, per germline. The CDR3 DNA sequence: TGTGCCAGCAGTTTGCCCCTGACGGGCCAGCCCCAGCATTTT. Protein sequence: CASSLPLTGQPQHF.